The following is a T cell receptor beta chain sequence with its context. Antigen: not known. The CDR3 is 15 amino acids. CDR1 and CDR2 (germline): WNHNN, SYGVQD (reference sequence). V dropped 3 bases and J dropped 7 bases, with 16 bases sitting between them. Sequencing was performed with immunoSEQ multiplex PCR; in TCRdb, only in-frame clones are kept and a portion is missing. The repertoire holds 90,000 to 130,000 clones, about 92% seen once, with approximately 3.1% in the top ten. This sample stems from a study of T cell responses to AZD1222 COVID-19 vaccine. The study's findings and limits: Close to half of all spike-specific TCRs reportedly target regions of the variants that are unmutated.

This TCR derives from an adult in good health. The sequences come from peripheral blood, collected on day 0 of MenACWY control vaccination. This chain joins TRBV10-1 and TRBJ2-4, with a weak D call TRBD2 (5 bases). The CDR3 DNA is TGCGCCAGCAGTGACACCCTCCCAGGCGGGAACATTCAGTACTTC. It encodes CASSDTLPGGNIQYF.